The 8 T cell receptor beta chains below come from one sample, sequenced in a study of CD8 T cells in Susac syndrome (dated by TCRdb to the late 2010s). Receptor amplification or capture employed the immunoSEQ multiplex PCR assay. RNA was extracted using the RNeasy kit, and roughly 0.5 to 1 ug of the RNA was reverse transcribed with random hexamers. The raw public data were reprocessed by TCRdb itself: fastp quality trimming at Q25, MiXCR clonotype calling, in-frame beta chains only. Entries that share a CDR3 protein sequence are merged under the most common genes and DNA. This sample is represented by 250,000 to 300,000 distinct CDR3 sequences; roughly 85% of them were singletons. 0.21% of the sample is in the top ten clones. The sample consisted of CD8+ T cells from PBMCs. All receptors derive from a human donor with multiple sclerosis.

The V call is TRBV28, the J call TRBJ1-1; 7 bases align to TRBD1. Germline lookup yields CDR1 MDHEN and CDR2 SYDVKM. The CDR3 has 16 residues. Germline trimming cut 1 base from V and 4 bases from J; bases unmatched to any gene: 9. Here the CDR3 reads CASSLYLTGRRTEAFF. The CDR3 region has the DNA TGTGCCAGCAGTTTATACCTGACAGGGCGGCGCACTGAAGCTTTCTTT. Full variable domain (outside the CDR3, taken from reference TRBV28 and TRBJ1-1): DVKVTQSSRYLVKRTGEKVFLECVQDMDHENMFWYRQDPGLGLRLIYFSYDVKMKEKGDIPEGYSVSREKKERFSLILESASTNQTSMYLCASSLYLTGRRTEAFFGQGTRLTVV.

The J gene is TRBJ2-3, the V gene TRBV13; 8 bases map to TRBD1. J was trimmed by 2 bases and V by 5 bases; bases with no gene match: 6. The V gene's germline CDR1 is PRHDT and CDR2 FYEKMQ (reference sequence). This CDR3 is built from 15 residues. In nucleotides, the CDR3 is TGTGCCAGCAGCCCTCGGACAGGGCCCACAGATACGCAGTATTTT. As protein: CASSPRTGPTDTQYF.

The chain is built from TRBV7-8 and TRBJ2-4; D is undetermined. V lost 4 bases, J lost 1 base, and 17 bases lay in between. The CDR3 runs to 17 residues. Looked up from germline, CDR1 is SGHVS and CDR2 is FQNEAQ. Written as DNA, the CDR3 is TGTGCCAGCAGCTCCCTCTATAACCGTCCGGCCAAAAACATTCAGTACTTC. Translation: CASSSLYNRPAKNIQYF.

CDR3 sequence (DNA): TGCAGTGCTATTACTAGCTTCCAGGATTTATTCAATGAGCAGTTCTTC. Its protein is CSAITSFQDLFNEQFF. The chain combines TRBV20-1 with TRBJ2-1, with D possibly TRBD2 on 6 matching bases. Germline CDR1 DFQATT, CDR2 SNEGSKA (reference sequence). The CDR3 extends over 16 amino acids. The germline V and J ends were trimmed by 4 bases and 6 bases, with 22 bases remaining between them.

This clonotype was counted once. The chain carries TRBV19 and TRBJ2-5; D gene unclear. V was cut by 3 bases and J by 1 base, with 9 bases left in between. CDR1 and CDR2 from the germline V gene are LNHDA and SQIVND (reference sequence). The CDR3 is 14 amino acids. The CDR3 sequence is CASSISHLQETQYF. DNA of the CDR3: TGTGCCAGTAGTATCTCCCACCTCCAAGAGACCCAGTACTTC.

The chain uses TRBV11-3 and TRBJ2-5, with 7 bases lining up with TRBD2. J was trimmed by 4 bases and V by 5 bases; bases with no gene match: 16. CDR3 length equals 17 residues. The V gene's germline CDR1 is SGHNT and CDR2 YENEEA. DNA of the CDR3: TGTGCCAGCAGCGCGGGGAGGGGACGCGAGAGGGTAGAGACCCAGTACTTC. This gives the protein CASSAGRGRERVETQYF.

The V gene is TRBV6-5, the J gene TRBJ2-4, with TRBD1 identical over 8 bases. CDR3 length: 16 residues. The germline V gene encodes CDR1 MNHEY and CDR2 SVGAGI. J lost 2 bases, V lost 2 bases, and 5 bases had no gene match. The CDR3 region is CASSYGRTGTKNIQYF. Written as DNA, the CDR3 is TGTGCCAGCAGTTACGGGCGGACAGGGACCAAAAACATTCAGTACTTC.

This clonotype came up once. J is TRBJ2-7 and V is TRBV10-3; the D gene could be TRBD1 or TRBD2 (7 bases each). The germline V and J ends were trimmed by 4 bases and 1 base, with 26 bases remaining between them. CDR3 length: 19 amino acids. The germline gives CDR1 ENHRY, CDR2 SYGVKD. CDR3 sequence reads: CAISGASGFITGVSYEQYF. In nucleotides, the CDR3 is TGTGCCATCAGTGGAGCTAGCGGATTTATTACAGGGGTTTCCTACGAGCAGTACTTC.